The 26 T cell receptor beta chains below were found in one sample sequenced in a study of blood T cell repertoires in COVID-19. The assay was immunoSEQ multiplex PCR, and TCRdb's table has in-frame clones only and misses some. This table has approximately 350,000 clones, around 83% appearing once. The sequenced sample was PBMCs or T cells enriched from blood (not recorded which). The receptors originated from a woman aged 45-65 years who had recovered from COVID-19.

This sequence joins TRBV7-9 and TRBJ1-4; tentative D call: TRBD1 (5 bases). With 5 bases removed from V and 10 bases from J, the gap between germline ends came to 20 bases. CDR3 length: 15 amino acids. Germline V CDR1 and CDR2: SEHNR, FQNEAQ (reference sequence). CDR3 nucleotide sequence: TGTGCCAGCAGCCTGGACTGGGGGGTAGAGGGAAAACTGTTTTTT. Protein product: CASSLDWGVEGKLFF.

V gene TRBV5-1 combines with J gene TRBJ2-5, with 7 bases that match TRBD2. V was pared by 3 bases and J by 8 bases, with 13 bases of the junction left unmatched. Germline-derived CDR1 and CDR2 are SGHRS and YFSETQ. The CDR3 spans 15 residues. The CDR3 loop reads CASSSGGLSKSTQYF. CDR3 in DNA: TGCGCCAGCAGCTCGGGGGGACTCAGTAAGAGCACCCAGTACTTC.

This clone was seen only once. This chain links TRBV6-5 with TRBJ1-2, with D possibly matching TRBD1 (5 bases). This CDR3 region has 16 residues. With 3 bases removed from V and 7 bases from J, the gap between germline ends came to 21 bases. CDR1 is MNHEY and CDR2 is SVGAGI in the germline V gene. The CDR3 DNA follows: TGTGCCAGCAGTTATCTTCTGGACACCGCAATGAGTGGCTACACCTTC. Its protein product is CASSYLLDTAMSGYTF.

This chain connects TRBV18 to TRBJ1-2, with TRBD1 as a possible D gene (5 bases). Per germline, CDR1 KGHSH and CDR2 LQKENI. Trimming took 3 bases from V and 3 from J, leaving 11 bases between them. The CDR3 length is 14 residues. CDR3 protein: CASSPPQGDYGYTF. CDR3 in DNA: TGTGCCAGCTCACCTCCTCAGGGCGACTATGGCTACACCTTC.

This clone was counted a single time. The genes are TRBV9 and TRBJ2-2; possible D gene TRBD2, 6 bases. The CDR3 contains 17 residues. From germline, CDR1 is SGDLS and CDR2 YYNGEE. Trimming took off 0 bases at V and 0 bases at J, with 12 bases between the two ends. CDR3 loop: CASSVGWGDANTGELFF. The CDR3 DNA reads as TGTGCCAGCAGCGTAGGTTGGGGGGACGCGAACACCGGGGAGCTGTTTTTT.

The chain has TRBV4-1 and TRBJ1-5; 10 bases align to TRBD1. Germline lookup yields CDR1 MGHRA and CDR2 YSYEKL. The trim removed 1 base at V and 5 bases at J, leaving 2 bases unmatched. The CDR3 runs to 15 residues. CDR3 in amino acids: CASSQAGTGDQPQHF. The CDR3 DNA sequence: TGCGCCAGCAGCCAAGCCGGGACAGGGGATCAGCCCCAGCATTTT.

In DNA, the CDR3 is TGTGCCAGCAGCCTCAGACAGGGGACGGGTGAGCAGTTCTTC. Its protein is CASSLRQGTGEQFF. This rearrangement joins TRBV5-4 to TRBJ2-1; 8 bases align to TRBD1. The CDR3 runs 14 residues. The V gene's germline CDR1 is SGHNT and CDR2 YYREEE (reference sequence). V shed 4 bases and J 9 bases; nucleotides not matched to a gene: 9.

The chain couples TRBV6-5 to TRBJ1-2; weak D call: TRBD1 (6 bases). Trimming shortened V by 2 bases and J by 4 bases, and 14 bases separated the two germline ends. Germline-derived CDR1 and CDR2 are MNHEY and SVGAGI. The CDR3 runs 15 residues. CDR3 bases: TGTGCCAGCAGTTACGAAGGACAGCGATCCTATGGCTACACCTTC. It yields the protein CASSYEGQRSYGYTF.

This clone was found a few times. Other DNA sequences within the sample encode an identical CDR3. The V and J genes are TRBV18 and TRBJ2-3; 7 bases fit TRBD2. Germline loops: CDR1 KGHSH, CDR2 LQKENI. CDR3 length: 15 residues. The J segment lost 3 bases and the V segment lost 3 bases, leaving 6 bases of the junction unmatched. The CDR3 DNA follows: TGTGCCAGCTCACCGTTGGGAGGGTCGACAGATACGCAGTATTTT. Residues: CASSPLGGSTDTQYF.

The V call is TRBV19, the J call TRBJ1-2, with D possibly matching TRBD1 (5 bases). Germline V gene sequence: CDR1 LNHDA, CDR2 SQIVND (reference sequence). V dropped 6 bases and J dropped 4 bases, with 12 bases sitting between them. The CDR3 is 13 amino acids. The CDR3 DNA sequence: TGTGCCAGTAGGACAGATTTTACCTATGGCTACACCTTC. Encoded protein: CASRTDFTYGYTF.

This clone was counted a single time. This chain joins TRBV11-3 and TRBJ2-2; 7 bases match TRBD1. There are 14 residues in the CDR3. The J segment lost 6 bases and the V segment lost 8 bases, leaving 9 bases of the junction unmatched. CDR1 SGHNT and CDR2 YENEEA come from the germline V gene. The CDR3 protein is CASCRDSVAGELFF. CDR3 bases: TGTGCCAGCTGCCGGGACAGCGTGGCCGGGGAGCTGTTTTTT.

The chain employs TRBV5-4 and TRBJ2-3, with D perhaps TRBD2 (6 bases). Germline V lookup: CDR1 SGHNT, CDR2 YYREEE (reference sequence). The CDR3 is 15 amino acids. V lost 0 bases to trimming and J lost 0 bases, with 8 bases between them. CDR3 protein: CASSLDGGSTDTQYF. The CDR3, as DNA: TGTGCCAGCAGCTTGGACGGGGGAAGCACAGATACGCAGTATTTT.

V and J are TRBV11-2 and TRBJ2-3; 9 bases align to TRBD2. Trimming removed 3 bases from V and 6 bases from J; junction bases left unmatched: 10. This CDR3 is 16 amino acids long. Looked up from germline, CDR1 is SGHAT and CDR2 is FQNNGV. The CDR3 DNA sequence: TGTGCCAGCAGCTTGGGACTAGCAGAGGGCTTCGATACGCAGTATTTT. Translating it yields CASSLGLAEGFDTQYF.

This clone has a count of ten or more. Other DNA sequences within the sample encode an identical CDR3. This chain uses TRBV18 with TRBJ1-5, with 7 bases fitting TRBD1. This CDR3 spans 14 amino acids. CDR1 and CDR2 from the germline V gene are KGHSH and LQKENI. The junction had 3 bases not matched to a gene; V was cut back by 3 bases and J by 4 bases. The DNA of the CDR3 is TGTGCCAGCTCACCGGGACAGCCGAATCAGCCCCAGCATTTT. Protein product: CASSPGQPNQPQHF.

The chain carries TRBV6-2 or TRBV6-3 and TRBJ1-1; D possibly corresponds to TRBD1 (6 bases). This CDR3 has 16 residues. The germline CDR1 and CDR2 sequences are MNHEY and SVGEGT. Trimming removed 2 bases at V and 5 bases at J, with 18 bases between. The CDR3 region is CASSYISPQGLTEAFF. CDR3 DNA sequence: TGTGCCAGCAGTTACATATCCCCACAGGGTCTGACTGAAGCTTTCTTT.

The chain has TRBV27 and TRBJ1-3; no definite D call. Trimming pared 7 bases from V and 4 bases from J, leaving 11 bases between. CDR1 and CDR2 from the germline V gene are MNHEY and SMNVEV (reference sequence). The CDR3 contains 13 residues. CDR3: CASKRVAGNTIYF. The CDR3 DNA reads as TGTGCCAGCAAGCGGGTGGCGGGAAACACCATATATTTT.

The V and J genes are TRBV2 and TRBJ1-2; D may be TRBD1 (6 bases). The CDR3 totals 13 residues. V was pared by 4 bases and J by 2 bases, with 8 bases between. Germline assignment: CDR1 SNHLY and CDR2 FYNNEI. The CDR3 is CASSGGRNYGYTF. CDR3 bases: TGTGCCAGCAGTGGGGGGCGCAACTATGGCTACACCTTC. The entire variable domain, with the rest obtained from reference TRBV2 and TRBJ1-2, is as follows: EPEVTQTPSHQVTQMGQEVILRCVPISNHLYFYWYRQILGQKVEFLVSFYNNEISEKSEIFDDQFSVERPDGSNFTLKIRSTKLEDSAMYFCASSGGRNYGYTFGSGTRLTVV.

V gene TRBV9 combines with J gene TRBJ2-2; tentatively, D is TRBD2 (6 bases). Germline CDR1 is SGDLS and CDR2 is YYNGEE. The CDR3 loop spans 14 amino acids. Trimming shortened V by 3 bases and J by 5 bases, and 11 bases separated the two germline ends. The chain's CDR3 is CASSAGLTTGELFF. The CDR3 DNA reads TGTGCCAGCAGCGCGGGACTCACTACCGGGGAGCTGTTTTTT.

This clone was counted once. As DNA, the CDR3 is TGTGCCAGCAGCACCTACACCGAGGGCACTGAAGCTTTCTTT. This sequence encodes CASSTYTEGTEAFF. The chain employs TRBV14 and TRBJ1-1; no clear D. The CDR3 covers 14 residues. CDR1 and CDR2 (germline): SGHDN, FVKESK. With 5 bases removed from V and 4 bases from J, the gap between germline ends came to 14 bases.

In this sample, this clone turned up a few times. The chain couples TRBV14 to TRBJ1-4, with 9 bases identical to TRBD1. The germline CDR1 and CDR2 sequences are SGHDN and FVKESK. CDR3 length equals 16 residues. J lost 8 bases, V lost 3 bases, and 10 bases had no gene match. CDR3 region: CASSHRTGGLREKLFF. The DNA for the CDR3 is TGTGCCAGCAGCCACAGAACAGGGGGCCTGAGGGAAAAACTGTTTTTT.

This clone was seen a handful of times. The identical CDR3 is also encoded by other nucleotide sequences in the sample. The chain combines TRBV2 with TRBJ2-7; 9 nucleotides line up with TRBD1. From germline, CDR1 is SNHLY and CDR2 FYNNEI. This CDR3 has 13 residues. V dropped 6 bases and J dropped 3; count of bases not matched to a gene: 3. CDR3 bases: TGTGCCAGCAGCGGGACAGGGCACTACGAGCAGTACTTC. Translated: CASSGTGHYEQYF. The whole variable domain, filled in from reference TRBV2 and TRBJ2-7, reads EPEVTQTPSHQVTQMGQEVILRCVPISNHLYFYWYRQILGQKVEFLVSFYNNEISEKSEIFDDQFSVERPDGSNFTLKIRSTKLEDSAMYFCASSGTGHYEQYFGPGTRLTVT.

V usage is TRBV29-1 and J usage is TRBJ2-1; D may be TRBD1 (6 bases). CDR3 size: 13 residues. The germline V and J ends were trimmed by 2 bases and 4 bases, with 9 bases remaining between them. Germline assignment: CDR1 SQVTM and CDR2 ANQGSEA. The CDR3 protein is CSVELTGYNEQFF. The DNA of the CDR3 is TGCAGCGTTGAACTTACAGGGTACAATGAGCAGTTCTTC.

The V call is TRBV30, the J call TRBJ1-3; D might be TRBD1 (5 bases). The CDR3 contains 14 residues. Germline CDR1 is GTSNPN and CDR2 is SVGIG (reference sequence). V was clipped by 4 bases and J by 0 bases, with 10 bases between them. The CDR3 region is CAWTRGRSGNTIYF. The CDR3, as DNA: TGTGCCTGGACAAGGGGCCGCTCTGGAAACACCATATATTTT.

The J gene is TRBJ1-2, the V gene TRBV30; D not resolved. V was cut by 1 base and J by 5 bases, with 20 bases left in between. The CDR3 has 16 residues. From germline, CDR1 is GTSNPN and CDR2 SVGIG (reference sequence). The CDR3 DNA follows: TGTGCCTGGAGTGCCTCCACGACTCCGGAACTTTATGGCTACACCTTC. Translated, it gives CAWSASTTPELYGYTF.

The V call is TRBV3-1 (or the pseudogene TRBV3-2), the J call TRBJ1-6; D unresolved. Germline CDR1 and CDR2: LGHDT and YNNKEL (reference sequence). Trimming left V 6 bases short and J 7 bases short, with 22 bases between. The CDR3 consists of 17 residues. This chain's CDR3 is CASSPRGVGSGNSPLHF. The CDR3 DNA sequence: TGTGCCAGCAGTCCCCGCGGGGTAGGGTCAGGAAATTCACCCCTCCACTTT.

V usage is TRBV15 and J usage is TRBJ1-2, with D unclear. Germline V gene lookup returns CDR1 LNHNV and CDR2 YYDKDF (reference sequence). The CDR3 spans 15 residues. The germline V and J ends were trimmed by 0 bases and 3 bases, with 11 bases remaining between them. The CDR3 region is CATSRDTGGYYGYTF. The CDR3 bases are TGTGCCACCAGCAGAGATACGGGAGGGTACTATGGCTACACCTTC.